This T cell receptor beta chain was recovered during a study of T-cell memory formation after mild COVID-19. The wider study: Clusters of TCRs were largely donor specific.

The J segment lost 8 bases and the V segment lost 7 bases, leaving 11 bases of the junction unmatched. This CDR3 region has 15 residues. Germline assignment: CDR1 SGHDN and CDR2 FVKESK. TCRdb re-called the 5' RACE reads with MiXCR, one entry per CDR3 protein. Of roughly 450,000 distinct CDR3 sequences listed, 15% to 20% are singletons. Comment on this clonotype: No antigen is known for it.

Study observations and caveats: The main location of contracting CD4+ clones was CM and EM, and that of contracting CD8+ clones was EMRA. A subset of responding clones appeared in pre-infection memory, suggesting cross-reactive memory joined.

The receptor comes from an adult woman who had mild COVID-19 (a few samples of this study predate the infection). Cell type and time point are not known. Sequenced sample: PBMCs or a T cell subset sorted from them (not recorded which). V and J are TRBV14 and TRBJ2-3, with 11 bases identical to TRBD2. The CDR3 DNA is TGTGCCAGCACCCACTCTGGGGGACTAGCGGCTACGCAGTATTTT. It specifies CASTHSGGLAATQYF.